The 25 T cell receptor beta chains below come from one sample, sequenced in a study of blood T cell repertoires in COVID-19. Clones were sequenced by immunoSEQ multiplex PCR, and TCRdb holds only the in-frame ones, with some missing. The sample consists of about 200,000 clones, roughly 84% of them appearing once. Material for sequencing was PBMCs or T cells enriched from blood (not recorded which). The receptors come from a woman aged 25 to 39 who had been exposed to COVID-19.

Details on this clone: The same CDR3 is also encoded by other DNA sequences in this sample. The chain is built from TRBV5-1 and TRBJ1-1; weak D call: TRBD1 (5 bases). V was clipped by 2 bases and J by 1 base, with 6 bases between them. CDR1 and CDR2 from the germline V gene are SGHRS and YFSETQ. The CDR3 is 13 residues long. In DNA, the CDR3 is TGCGCCAGCAGCTTCGGGGGGAACACTGAAGCTTTCTTT. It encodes CASSFGGNTEAFF. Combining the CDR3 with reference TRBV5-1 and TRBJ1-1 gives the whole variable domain KAGVTQTPRYLIKTRGQQVTLSCSPISGHRSVSWYQQTPGQGLQFLFEYFSETQRNKGNFPGRFSGRQFSNSRSEMNVSTLELGDSALYLCASSFGGNTEAFFGQGTRLTVV.

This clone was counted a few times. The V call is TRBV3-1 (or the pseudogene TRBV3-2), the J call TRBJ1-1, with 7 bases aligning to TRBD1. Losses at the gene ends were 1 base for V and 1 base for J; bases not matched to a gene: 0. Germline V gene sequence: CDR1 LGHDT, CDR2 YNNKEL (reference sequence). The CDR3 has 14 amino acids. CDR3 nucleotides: TGTGCCAGCAGCCAAGGACAGGGGAACACTGAAGCTTTCTTT. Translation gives CASSQGQGNTEAFF.

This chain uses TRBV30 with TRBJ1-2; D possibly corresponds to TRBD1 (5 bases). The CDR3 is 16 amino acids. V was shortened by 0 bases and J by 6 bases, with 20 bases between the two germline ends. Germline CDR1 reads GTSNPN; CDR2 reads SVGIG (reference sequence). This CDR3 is CAWSVQRRGVGDGYTF. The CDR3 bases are TGTGCCTGGAGTGTACAACGACGGGGGGTTGGAGATGGCTACACCTTC. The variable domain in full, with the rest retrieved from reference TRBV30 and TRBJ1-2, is SQTIHQWPATLVQPVGSPLSLECTVEGTSNPNLYWYRQAAGRGLQLLFYSVGIGQISSEVPQNLSASRPQDRQFILSSKKLLLSDSGFYLCAWSVQRRGVGDGYTFGSGTRLTVV.

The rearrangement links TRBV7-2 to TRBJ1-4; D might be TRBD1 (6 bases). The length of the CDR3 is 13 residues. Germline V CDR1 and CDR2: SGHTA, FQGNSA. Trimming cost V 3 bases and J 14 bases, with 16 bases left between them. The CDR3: CASSFPFGTKLFF. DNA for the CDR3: TGTGCCAGCAGCTTTCCCTTCGGGACAAAGCTGTTTTTT.

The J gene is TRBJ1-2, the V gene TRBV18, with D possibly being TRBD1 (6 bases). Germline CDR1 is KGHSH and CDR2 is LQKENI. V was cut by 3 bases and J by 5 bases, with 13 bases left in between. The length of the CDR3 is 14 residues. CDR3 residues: CASSPEVTGYGYTF. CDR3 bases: TGTGCCAGCTCACCGGAGGTCACAGGGTATGGCTACACCTTC.

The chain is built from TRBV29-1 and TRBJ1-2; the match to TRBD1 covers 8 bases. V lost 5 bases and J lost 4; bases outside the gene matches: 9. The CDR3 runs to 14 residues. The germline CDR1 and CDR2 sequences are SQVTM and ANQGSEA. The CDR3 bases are TGCAGCGTTATCCGGACAGGGCCGATCTATGGCTACACCTTC. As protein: CSVIRTGPIYGYTF.

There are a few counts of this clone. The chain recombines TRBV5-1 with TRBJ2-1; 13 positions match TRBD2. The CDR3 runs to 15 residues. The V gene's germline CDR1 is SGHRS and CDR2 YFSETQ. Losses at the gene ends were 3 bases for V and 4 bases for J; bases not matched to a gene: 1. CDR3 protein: CASSSGLAGYNEQFF. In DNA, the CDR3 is TGCGCCAGCAGCTCGGGACTAGCGGGGTACAATGAGCAGTTCTTC.

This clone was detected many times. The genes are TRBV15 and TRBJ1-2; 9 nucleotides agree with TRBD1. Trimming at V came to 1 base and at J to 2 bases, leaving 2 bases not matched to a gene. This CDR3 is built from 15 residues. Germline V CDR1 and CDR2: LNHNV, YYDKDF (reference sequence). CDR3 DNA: TGTGCCACCAGCAGAGCGGGACAGGGAAACTATGGCTACACCTTC. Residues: CATSRAGQGNYGYTF.

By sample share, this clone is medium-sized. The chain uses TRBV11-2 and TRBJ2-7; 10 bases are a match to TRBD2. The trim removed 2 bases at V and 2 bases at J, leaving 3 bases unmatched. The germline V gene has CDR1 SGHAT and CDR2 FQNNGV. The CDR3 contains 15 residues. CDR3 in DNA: TGTGCCAGCAGCTTATATAGCGGGGGGACCTACGAGCAGTACTTC. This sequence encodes CASSLYSGGTYEQYF.

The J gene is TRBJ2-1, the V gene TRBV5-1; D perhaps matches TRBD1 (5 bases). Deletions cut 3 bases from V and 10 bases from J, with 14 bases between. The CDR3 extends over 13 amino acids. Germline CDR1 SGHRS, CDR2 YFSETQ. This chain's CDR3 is CASSWGERQEQFF. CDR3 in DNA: TGCGCCAGCAGCTGGGGTGAACGACAGGAGCAGTTCTTC.

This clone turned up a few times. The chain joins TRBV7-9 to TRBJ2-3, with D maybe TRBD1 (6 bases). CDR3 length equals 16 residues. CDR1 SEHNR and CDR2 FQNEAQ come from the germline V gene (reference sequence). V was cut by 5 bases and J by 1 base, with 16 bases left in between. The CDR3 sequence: CASSAARGLGTDTQYF. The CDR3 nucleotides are TGTGCCAGCAGCGCGGCCAGGGGTTTGGGCACAGATACGCAGTATTTT.

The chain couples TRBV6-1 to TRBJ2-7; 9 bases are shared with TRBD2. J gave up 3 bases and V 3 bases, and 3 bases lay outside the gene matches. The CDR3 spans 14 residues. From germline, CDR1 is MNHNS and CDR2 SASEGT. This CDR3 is CASSDRAGGYEQYF. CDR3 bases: TGTGCCAGCAGTGACCGAGCGGGGGGCTACGAGCAGTACTTC.

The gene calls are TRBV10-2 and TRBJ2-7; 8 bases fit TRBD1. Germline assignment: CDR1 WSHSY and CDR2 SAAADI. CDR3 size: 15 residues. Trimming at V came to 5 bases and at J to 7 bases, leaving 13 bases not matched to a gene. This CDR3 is CASSLPPGQGGEQYF. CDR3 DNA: TGCGCCAGCAGTTTACCCCCAGGACAGGGCGGGGAGCAGTACTTC.

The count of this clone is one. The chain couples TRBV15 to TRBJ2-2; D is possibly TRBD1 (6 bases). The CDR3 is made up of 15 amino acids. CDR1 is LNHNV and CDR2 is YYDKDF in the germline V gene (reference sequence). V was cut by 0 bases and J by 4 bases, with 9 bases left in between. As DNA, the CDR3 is TGTGCCACCAGCAGAGATATAGGGGGCACCGGGGAGCTGTTTTTT. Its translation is CATSRDIGGTGELFF.

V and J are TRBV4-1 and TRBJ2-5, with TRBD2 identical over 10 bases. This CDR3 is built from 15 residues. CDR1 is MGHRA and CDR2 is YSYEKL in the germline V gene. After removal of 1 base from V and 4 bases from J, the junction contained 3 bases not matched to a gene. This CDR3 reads CASSQVAGGIETQYF. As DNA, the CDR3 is TGCGCCAGCAGCCAAGTAGCGGGGGGAATAGAGACCCAGTACTTC.

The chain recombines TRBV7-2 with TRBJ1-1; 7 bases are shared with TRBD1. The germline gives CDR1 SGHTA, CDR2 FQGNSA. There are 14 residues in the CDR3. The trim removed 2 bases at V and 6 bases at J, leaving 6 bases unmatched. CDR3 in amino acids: CASSLFKGAPEAFF. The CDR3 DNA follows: TGTGCCAGCAGCTTATTTAAGGGGGCGCCTGAAGCTTTCTTT.

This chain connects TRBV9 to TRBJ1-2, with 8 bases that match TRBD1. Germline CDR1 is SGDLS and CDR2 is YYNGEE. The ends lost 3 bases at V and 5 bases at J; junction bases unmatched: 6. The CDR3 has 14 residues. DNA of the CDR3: TGTGCCAGCAGCGCGGGACAGGCCAGGTATGGCTACACCTTC. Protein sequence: CASSAGQARYGYTF.

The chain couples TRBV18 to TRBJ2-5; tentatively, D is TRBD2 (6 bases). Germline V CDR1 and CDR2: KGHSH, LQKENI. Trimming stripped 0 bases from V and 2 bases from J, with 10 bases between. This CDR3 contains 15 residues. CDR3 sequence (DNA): TGTGCCAGCTCACCACCGTCCGGGGGTCAAGAGACCCAGTACTTC. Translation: CASSPPSGGQETQYF.

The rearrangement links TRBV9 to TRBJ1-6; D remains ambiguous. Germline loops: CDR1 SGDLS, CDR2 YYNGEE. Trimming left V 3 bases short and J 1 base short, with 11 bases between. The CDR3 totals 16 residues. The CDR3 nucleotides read TGTGCCAGCAGCGAATCGGGTGATTCCTATAATTCACCCCTCCACTTT. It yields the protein CASSESGDSYNSPLHF.

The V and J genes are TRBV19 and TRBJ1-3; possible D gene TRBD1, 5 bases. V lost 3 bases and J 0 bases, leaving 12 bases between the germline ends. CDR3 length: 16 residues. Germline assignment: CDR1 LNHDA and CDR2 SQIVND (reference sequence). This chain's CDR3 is CASSIARTSSGNTIYF. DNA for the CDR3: TGTGCCAGTAGTATCGCACGGACAAGCTCTGGAAACACCATATATTTT. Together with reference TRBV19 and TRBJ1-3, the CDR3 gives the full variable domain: DGGITQSPKYLFRKEGQNVTLSCEQNLNHDAMYWYRQDPGQGLRLIYYSQIVNDFQKGDIAEGYSVSREKKESFPLTVTSAQKNPTAFYLCASSIARTSSGNTIYFGEGSWLTVV.

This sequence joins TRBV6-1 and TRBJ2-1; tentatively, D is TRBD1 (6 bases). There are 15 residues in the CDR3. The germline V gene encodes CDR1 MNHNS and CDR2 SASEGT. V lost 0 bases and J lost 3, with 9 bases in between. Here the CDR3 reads CASSEATGSYNEQFF. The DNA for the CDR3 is TGTGCCAGCAGTGAAGCCACAGGGAGCTACAATGAGCAGTTCTTC.

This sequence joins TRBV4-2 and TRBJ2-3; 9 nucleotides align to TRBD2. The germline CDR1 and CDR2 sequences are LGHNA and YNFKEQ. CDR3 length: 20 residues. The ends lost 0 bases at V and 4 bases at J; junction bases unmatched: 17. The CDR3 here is CASSQDWPQISSGGSDTQYF. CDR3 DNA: TGTGCCAGCAGCCAAGATTGGCCTCAGATTTCCAGCGGGGGGTCAGATACGCAGTATTTT.

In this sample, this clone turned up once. CDR3 loop: CASTDRAVNQPQHF. As DNA, the CDR3 is TGTGCCAGTACCGACAGGGCCGTCAATCAGCCCCAGCATTTT. The chain carries TRBV2 and TRBJ1-5; TRBD1 matches 7 bases. The CDR3 is made up of 14 amino acids. With V trimmed by 9 bases and J by 3 bases, 8 bases remained unmatched. Germline loops: CDR1 SNHLY, CDR2 FYNNEI.

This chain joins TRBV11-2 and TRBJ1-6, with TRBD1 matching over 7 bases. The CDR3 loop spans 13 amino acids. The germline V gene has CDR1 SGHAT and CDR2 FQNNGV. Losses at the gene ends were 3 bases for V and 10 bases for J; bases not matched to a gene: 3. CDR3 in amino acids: CASSFRGDSPLHF. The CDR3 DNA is TGTGCCAGCAGCTTCAGGGGGGACTCACCCCTCCACTTT.

Written as DNA, the CDR3 is TGTGCCAGCAGCTCAGGGGGGAATGAAAAACTGTTTTTT. Translated: CASSSGGNEKLFF. The genes are TRBV7-6 and TRBJ1-4; 7 bases map to TRBD1. The CDR3 loop spans 13 amino acids. From germline, CDR1 is SGHVS and CDR2 FNYEAQ. J gave up 5 bases and V 4 bases, and 1 base lay outside the gene matches. Full variable domain (remainder filled in from reference TRBV7-6 and TRBJ1-4): GAGVSQSPRYKVTKRGQDVALRCDPISGHVSLYWYRQALGQGPEFLTYFNYEAQQDKSGLPNDRFSAERPEGSISTLTIQRTEQRDSAMYRCASSSGGNEKLFFGSGTQLSVL.